This TCR beta chain is from a study of cytomegalovirus exposure and HLA in healthy donors. The study's findings and limits: Later analysis demonstrated an association between a missense DCLRE1C variant and TCR beta V- and J-gene trimming.

This CDR3 is 17 amino acids long. J was trimmed by 4 bases and V by 5 bases; bases with no gene match: 12. Germline CDR1 and CDR2: MNHEY and SMNVEV (reference sequence). Comment on this clone: No antigen is known for it.

The donors comprised healthy bone marrow donors. Primers for the PCR totalled 60 Vbeta and 13 Jbeta. Measured with immunoSEQ multiplex PCR; TCRdb has only the in-frame clones, and not every one. The sample records about 110,000 clones, roughly four fifths being singletons. The chain has TRBV27 and TRBJ1-5; the match to TRBD1 covers 9 bases. This receptor was taken from a man younger than 40 in good health and CMV-seropositive. Input material: PBMCs. This CDR3 is CASSLMGQGAKNQPQHF. The DNA of the CDR3 is TGTGCCAGCAGTCTAATGGGACAGGGTGCGAAGAATCAGCCCCAGCATTTT.